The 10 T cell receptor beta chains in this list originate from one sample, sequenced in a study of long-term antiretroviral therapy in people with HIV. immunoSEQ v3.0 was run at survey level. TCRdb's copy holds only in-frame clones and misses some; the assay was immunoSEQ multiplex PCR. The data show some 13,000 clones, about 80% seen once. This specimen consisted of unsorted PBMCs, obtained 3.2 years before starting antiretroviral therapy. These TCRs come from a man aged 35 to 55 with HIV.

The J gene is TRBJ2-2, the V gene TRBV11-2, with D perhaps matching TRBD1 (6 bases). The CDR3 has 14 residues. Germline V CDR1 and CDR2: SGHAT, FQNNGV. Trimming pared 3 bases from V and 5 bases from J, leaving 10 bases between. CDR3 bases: TGTGCCAGCAGCTTCACTAGGGGGACCGGGGAGCTGTTTTTT. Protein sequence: CASSFTRGTGELFF.

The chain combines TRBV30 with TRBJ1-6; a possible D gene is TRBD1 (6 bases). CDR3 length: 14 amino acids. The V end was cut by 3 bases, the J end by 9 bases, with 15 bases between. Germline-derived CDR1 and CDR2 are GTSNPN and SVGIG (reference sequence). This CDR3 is CAWRWAGAGSPLHF. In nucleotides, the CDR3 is TGTGCCTGGAGATGGGCAGGGGCTGGTTCACCCCTCCACTTT.

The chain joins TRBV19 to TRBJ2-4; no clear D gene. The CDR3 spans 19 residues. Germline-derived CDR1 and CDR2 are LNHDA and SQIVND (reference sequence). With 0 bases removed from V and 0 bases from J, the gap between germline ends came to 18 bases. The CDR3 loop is CASSIDAPGSSGAKNIQYF. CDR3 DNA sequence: TGTGCCAGTAGTATAGACGCCCCCGGCAGTTCGGGAGCCAAAAACATTCAGTACTTC.

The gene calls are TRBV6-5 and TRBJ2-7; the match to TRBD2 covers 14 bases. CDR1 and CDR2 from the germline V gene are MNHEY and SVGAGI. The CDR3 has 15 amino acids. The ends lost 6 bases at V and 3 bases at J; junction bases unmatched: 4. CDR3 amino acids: CASSLGTSGGYEQYF. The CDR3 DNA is TGTGCCAGCAGCCTCGGGACTAGCGGGGGCTACGAGCAGTACTTC.

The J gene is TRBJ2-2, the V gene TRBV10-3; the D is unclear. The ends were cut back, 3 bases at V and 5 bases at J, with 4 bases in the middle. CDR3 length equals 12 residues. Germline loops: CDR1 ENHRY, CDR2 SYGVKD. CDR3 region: CAISEKTGELFF. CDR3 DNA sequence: TGTGCCATCAGTGAAAAGACCGGGGAGCTGTTTTTT.

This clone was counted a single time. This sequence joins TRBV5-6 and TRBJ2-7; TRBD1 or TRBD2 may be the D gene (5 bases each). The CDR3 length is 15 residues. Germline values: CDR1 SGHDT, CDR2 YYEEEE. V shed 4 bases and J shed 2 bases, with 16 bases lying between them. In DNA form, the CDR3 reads TGTGCCAGCAGCGGCTGGGGCAGGGACGCCTACGAGCAGTACTTC. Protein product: CASSGWGRDAYEQYF.

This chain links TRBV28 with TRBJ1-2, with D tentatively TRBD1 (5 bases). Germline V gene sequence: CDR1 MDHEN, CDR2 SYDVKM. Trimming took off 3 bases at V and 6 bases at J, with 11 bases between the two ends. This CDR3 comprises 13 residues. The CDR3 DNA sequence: TGTGCCAGCAGTTTGGCAGGGTTGGATGGCTACACCTTC. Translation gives CASSLAGLDGYTF.

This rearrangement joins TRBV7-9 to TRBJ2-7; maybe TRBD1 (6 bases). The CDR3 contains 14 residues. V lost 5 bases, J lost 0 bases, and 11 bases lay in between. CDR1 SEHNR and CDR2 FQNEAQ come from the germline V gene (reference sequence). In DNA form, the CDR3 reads TGTGCCAGCAGCCCTAAGACAGGCTCCTACGAGCAGTACTTC. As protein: CASSPKTGSYEQYF.

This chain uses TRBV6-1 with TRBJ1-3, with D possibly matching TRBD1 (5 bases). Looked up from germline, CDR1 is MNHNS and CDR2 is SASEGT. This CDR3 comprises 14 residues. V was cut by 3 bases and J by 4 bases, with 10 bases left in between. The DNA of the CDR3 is TGTGCCAGCAGTGATTTGACAGCGGGAAACACCATATATTTT. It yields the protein CASSDLTAGNTIYF.

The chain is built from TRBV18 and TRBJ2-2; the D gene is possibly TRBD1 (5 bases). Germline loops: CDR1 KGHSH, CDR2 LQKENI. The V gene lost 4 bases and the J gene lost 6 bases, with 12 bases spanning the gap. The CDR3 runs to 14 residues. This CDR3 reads CASSQSPGPGELFF. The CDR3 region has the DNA TGTGCCAGCTCACAGTCGCCAGGGCCCGGGGAGCTGTTTTTT.